A single sample gave rise to the 2 T cell receptor beta chains below, sequenced in a study of blood T cell repertoires in COVID-19 (dated by TCRdb to about 2020). Libraries were made using the immunoSEQ multiplex PCR assay. Not all clones reach the TCRdb copy of this immuneACCESS table, which keeps in-frame sequences only. Checked studies attribute under half of the gap to unresolved V genes and leave the rest unexplained. Recorded for this sample are 250,000 to 350,000 clones; approximately 88% of them occurred a single time. The leading ten clones occupy approximately 4% of the sample. The sample consisted of peripheral blood. Receptors originate from a woman between 50 and 59 years old with active or convalescent COVID-19.

The chain joins TRBV6-2 or TRBV6-3 to TRBJ1-5, with 9 bases identical to TRBD1. Germline CDR1 and CDR2: MNHEY and SVGEGT. CDR3 length: 16 residues. The V segment lost 5 bases and the J segment 9 bases; nucleotides outside the gene matches: 14. CDR3 in amino acids: CASSDRDREPLRPQHF. The CDR3 region has the DNA TGTGCCAGCAGTGACCGGGACAGGGAGCCTTTAAGGCCCCAGCATTTT.

This rearrangement joins TRBV9 to TRBJ2-2; 10 bases match TRBD1. The V segment lost 3 bases and the J segment 1 base; nucleotides outside the gene matches: 9. The CDR3 has 18 residues. CDR1 and CDR2 (germline): SGDLS, YYNGEE. CDR3 residues: CASSGTGGPSKNTGELFF. The CDR3 nucleotides read TGTGCCAGCAGCGGGACAGGGGGTCCGTCCAAGAACACCGGGGAGCTGTTTTTT.